A single sample gave rise to the 32 T cell receptor beta chains below, sequenced in a study of blood T cell repertoires in COVID-19. TCRdb's copy holds only in-frame clones and misses some; the assay was immunoSEQ multiplex PCR. The table lists about 140,000 clones, 60% to 80% of them singletons, with over 9.5% in the top ten. The sequencing input was peripheral blood. All receptors come from a man aged 60-69 years who had recovered from COVID-19.

The chain couples TRBV19 to TRBJ2-1, with TRBD2 matching 13 bases. The CDR3 totals 16 residues. The germline gives CDR1 LNHDA, CDR2 SQIVND (reference sequence). V dropped 5 bases and J dropped 2; count of bases not matched to a gene: 3. As DNA, the CDR3 is TGTGCCAGTAGTGGGACTAGCGGGAATACCTACAATGAGCAGTTCTTC. Its protein is CASSGTSGNTYNEQFF.

The V and J genes are TRBV9 and TRBJ2-7; 12 bases agree with TRBD2. CDR1 and CDR2 from the germline V gene are SGDLS and YYNGEE. Trimming took 4 bases from V and 6 from J; bases not matched to a gene: 5. This CDR3 contains 14 residues. Written as DNA, the CDR3 is TGTGCCAGCAGCCCTAGCGGGAGGGCAAGCGAGCAGTACTTC. It yields the protein CASSPSGRASEQYF.

This clone turned up a few times. The V and J genes are TRBV4-1 and TRBJ2-5, with 8 bases identical to TRBD2. This CDR3 has 17 amino acids. Germline V CDR1 and CDR2: MGHRA, YSYEKL. The junction had 13 bases not matched to a gene; V was cut back by 2 bases and J by 5 bases. Here the CDR3 reads CASSQYLSGGMGETQYF. CDR3 DNA: TGCGCCAGCAGCCAATATTTGAGCGGGGGTATGGGGGAGACCCAGTACTTC.

This clone was detected only once. This chain uses TRBV6-5 with TRBJ1-1, with D possibly TRBD1 on 5 matching bases. V lost 4 bases, J lost 4 bases, and 19 bases lay in between. Germline CDR1 reads MNHEY; CDR2 reads SVGAGI. The CDR3 consists of 16 residues. DNA for the CDR3: TGTGCCAGCAGTTCCACCGGGGGAGGTTTTCGCACTGAAGCTTTCTTT. The encoded protein is CASSSTGGGFRTEAFF.

The rearrangement links TRBV3-1 (or the pseudogene TRBV3-2) to TRBJ1-4; D is undetermined. The ends were cut back, 1 base at V and 4 bases at J, with 7 bases in the middle. This CDR3 spans 14 amino acids. Looked up from germline, CDR1 is LGHDT and CDR2 is YNNKEL (reference sequence). The CDR3 region has the DNA TGTGCCAGCAGCCAAGGAACGGTTAATGAAAAACTGTTTTTT. Encoded protein: CASSQGTVNEKLFF.

The rearrangement links TRBV6-2 or TRBV6-3 to TRBJ2-5; D possibly corresponds to TRBD2 (5 bases). The V end lost 4 bases, the J end lost 7 bases, and 13 bases lay between the germline ends. The CDR3 loop spans 13 amino acids. Germline CDR1 MNHEY, CDR2 SVGEGT. The CDR3 loop reads CASSFDLRGTQYF. CDR3 DNA sequence: TGTGCCAGCAGTTTTGATCTCCGGGGGACCCAGTACTTC.

The V and J genes are TRBV5-1 and TRBJ2-7, with a possible D match to TRBD2 (6 bases). This CDR3 has 13 amino acids. Germline CDR1 SGHRS, CDR2 YFSETQ. V lost 4 bases, J lost 4 bases, and 12 bases lay in between. The CDR3 reads CASSPYGGYEQYF. CDR3 nucleotides: TGCGCCAGCAGCCCTTATGGGGGGTACGAGCAGTACTTC.

This clone appeared a single time. The chain joins TRBV18 to TRBJ2-2; 7 bases fit TRBD1. Germline V gives CDR1 KGHSH, CDR2 LQKENI. This CDR3 has 15 residues. V trimming: 3 bases; J trimming: 3 bases; junction bases outside the gene matches: 4. Here the CDR3 DNA reads TGTGCCAGCTCACCGACTACAGGGGACACCGGGGAGCTGTTTTTT. Protein product: CASSPTTGDTGELFF.

This chain links TRBV7-2 with TRBJ2-1; 10 bases fit TRBD2. The V gene's germline CDR1 is SGHTA and CDR2 FQGNSA. Unmatched junction bases numbered 9, after V lost 6 bases and J lost 7 bases. This CDR3 contains 15 residues. In DNA, the CDR3 is TGTGCCAGCAGTTCCCTAGCGGGAGTTTGGAATGAGCAGTTCTTC. Translated, it gives CASSSLAGVWNEQFF.

V and J are TRBV2 and TRBJ1-6; D perhaps matches TRBD1 (5 bases). Trimming removed 4 bases from V and 7 bases from J, with 14 bases in between. The CDR3 spans 15 residues. Germline CDR1 SNHLY, CDR2 FYNNEI. The CDR3 coding sequence is TGTGCCAGCAGTGCTGATGGGCAGGGAAATTCACCCCTCCACTTT. Amino acids: CASSADGQGNSPLHF.

This chain links TRBV28 with TRBJ2-5; 8 bases are a match to TRBD1. Per germline, CDR1 MDHEN and CDR2 SYDVKM. J lost 4 bases, V lost 8 bases, and 12 bases had no gene match. This CDR3 spans 15 amino acids. The CDR3 region is CASGSTGVLLETQYF. The CDR3 DNA follows: TGTGCCAGCGGGTCGACAGGGGTTCTTTTAGAGACCCAGTACTTC.

The V call is TRBV7-2, the J call TRBJ1-4, with TRBD1 matching over 10 bases. V gave up 5 bases and J gave up 8 bases; unmatched junction bases: 8. The CDR3 extends over 15 amino acids. Germline assignment: CDR1 SGHTA and CDR2 FQGNSA. The DNA for the CDR3 is TGTGCCAGCAGCCCGCGACAGGGGGCCAGGGAAAAACTGTTTTTT. Translated: CASSPRQGAREKLFF.

The chain couples TRBV5-1 to TRBJ2-3; D possibly corresponds to TRBD2 (6 bases). The CDR3 is 15 amino acids. Trimming stripped 1 base from V and 1 base from J, with 10 bases between. Germline CDR1 SGHRS, CDR2 YFSETQ. The CDR3: CASSLSGARTDTQYF. In nucleotides, the CDR3 is TGCGCCAGCAGCTTGTCGGGAGCGCGCACAGATACGCAGTATTTT.

The CDR3 nucleotides are TGCGCCAGCAGCTTGGATAGCAGGGTTGATGAAAAACTGTTTTTT. This sequence encodes CASSLDSRVDEKLFF. The chain links TRBV5-1 to TRBJ1-4; D possibly corresponds to TRBD1 (5 bases). Between the trimmed V and J ends, which lost 0 bases and 6 bases, there was a span of 12 bases. This CDR3 has 15 residues. Germline CDR1 SGHRS, CDR2 YFSETQ.

The chain recombines TRBV24-1 with TRBJ2-1; 12 nucleotides agree with TRBD2. With 1 base clipped from V and 7 bases from J, the junction kept 10 bases outside the gene matches. Germline V gene lookup returns CDR1 KGHDR and CDR2 SFDVKD. CDR3 length equals 18 residues. CDR3 amino acids: CATSDLTASGGAKNEQFF. CDR3 coding DNA: TGTGCCACCAGTGATTTAACGGCTAGCGGGGGGGCCAAAAATGAGCAGTTCTTC.

The V and J genes are TRBV7-2 and TRBJ2-7, with a weak D call TRBD2 (7 bases). V was trimmed by 5 bases and J by 5 bases, leaving 19 bases between them. Per germline, CDR1 SGHTA and CDR2 FQGNSA. The CDR3 is 15 residues long. This CDR3 is CASSRTRGLGHEQYF. The CDR3 region has the DNA TGTGCCAGCAGCCGGACGCGGGGGCTGGGCCACGAGCAGTACTTC.

The J gene is TRBJ2-7, the V gene TRBV2; 9 nucleotides agree with TRBD1. The germline gives CDR1 SNHLY, CDR2 FYNNEI. CDR3 size: 14 residues. V lost 8 bases, J lost 0 bases, and 5 bases stayed unmatched. CDR3 loop: CASDGTGTSYEQYF. The CDR3 region has the DNA TGTGCCAGCGACGGGACAGGGACCTCCTACGAGCAGTACTTC.

The J gene is TRBJ1-2, the V gene TRBV27; 11 bases are shared with TRBD1. The CDR3 is 15 residues long. V was clipped by 7 bases and J by 7 bases; unmatched bases: 11. Germline V gene sequence: CDR1 MNHEY, CDR2 SMNVEV (reference sequence). CDR3 sequence reads: CASKLSQGQGGGYTF. The CDR3 nucleotides read TGTGCCAGCAAACTATCACAGGGACAGGGGGGTGGCTACACCTTC.

The V call is TRBV7-9, the J call TRBJ2-3, with unresolved D. This CDR3 contains 12 residues. The V and J ends lost 5 bases and 5 bases respectively, with 8 bases between them. The germline gives CDR1 SEHNR, CDR2 FQNEAQ (reference sequence). The CDR3 sequence: CASSPLGDTQYF. For the CDR3, the DNA is TGTGCCAGCAGCCCGCTAGGAGATACGCAGTATTTT.

The rearrangement joins TRBV12-3 or TRBV12-4 to TRBJ1-1, with D possibly being TRBD1 (5 bases). V gave up 6 bases and J gave up 11 bases, with 13 bases separating them. The CDR3 covers 11 residues. The CDR3 region has the DNA TGTGCCAGCAGGCTACAGGAGAGCGCTTTCTTT. This translates into CASRLQESAFF.

The chain recombines TRBV27 with TRBJ2-7; 7 positions agree with TRBD2. Germline assignment: CDR1 MNHEY and CDR2 SMNVEV (reference sequence). The CDR3 covers 14 residues. J was trimmed by 2 bases and V by 1 base; bases with no gene match: 2. CDR3 bases: TGTGCCAGCAGTTTATATCGGGGGGCCTACGAGCAGTACTTC. Translating it yields CASSLYRGAYEQYF.

In DNA, the CDR3 is TGTGCCAGCAAACAGTATAATAATTCACCCCTCCACTTT. This encodes CASKQYNNSPLHF. The rearrangement joins TRBV2 to TRBJ1-6; no firm D call. The CDR3 has 13 residues. Germline V gene lookup returns CDR1 SNHLY and CDR2 FYNNEI. Trimming left V 7 bases short and J 5 bases short, with 9 bases between.

This chain connects TRBV13 to TRBJ2-2, with D unclear. The CDR3 loop spans 13 amino acids. Trimming stripped 5 bases from V and 2 bases from J, with 6 bases between. The V gene's germline CDR1 is PRHDT and CDR2 FYEKMQ (reference sequence). The CDR3 region is CASSHSNTGELFF. The CDR3 bases are TGTGCCAGCAGCCATTCCAACACCGGGGAGCTGTTTTTT.

The rearrangement links TRBV6-1 to TRBJ2-2, with a possible D match to TRBD1 (5 bases). V was pared by 1 base and J by 2 bases, with 14 bases between. Germline V gene lookup returns CDR1 MNHNS and CDR2 SASEGT. The length of the CDR3 is 17 residues. The CDR3, as DNA: TGTGCCAGCAGTGAAGGTTGGGGCAGTGTAAACACCGGGGAGCTGTTTTTT. It translates to CASSEGWGSVNTGELFF.

V and J are TRBV25-1 and TRBJ1-2; D is perhaps TRBD1 (5 bases). The V end was cut by 7 bases, the J end by 8 bases, with 17 bases between. Per the germline V gene, CDR1 is MGHDK and CDR2 is SYGVNS. The CDR3 length is 13 residues. CDR3 nucleotide sequence: TGTGCCAGCACGAGATCTGGGGCCGAAGGCTACACCTTC. Its translation: CASTRSGAEGYTF.

This rearrangement joins TRBV4-2 to TRBJ1-2; TRBD1 matches at 12 bases. Germline assignment: CDR1 LGHNA and CDR2 YNFKEQ. J was trimmed by 4 bases and V by 0 bases; bases with no gene match: 6. CDR3 length: 17 residues. Written as DNA, the CDR3 is TGTGCCAGCAGCCAAGAGGGGACAGGGGGCCACCTCTATGGCTACACCTTC. Residues: CASSQEGTGGHLYGYTF.

This sequence joins TRBV19 and TRBJ1-1; no definite D call. The CDR3 runs 15 residues. CDR1 LNHDA and CDR2 SQIVND come from the germline V gene (reference sequence). The germline V and J ends were trimmed by 9 bases and 7 bases, with 24 bases remaining between them. In DNA, the CDR3 is TGTGCCAGGGCGAGAGGTACCTCCGAGGATAATGAAGCTTTCTTT. Translating gives CARARGTSEDNEAFF.

This chain uses TRBV9 with TRBJ2-1, with D possibly TRBD2 on 6 matching bases. The V gene lost 0 bases and the J gene lost 16 bases, with 14 bases spanning the gap. This CDR3 contains 12 residues. Germline assignment: CDR1 SGDLS and CDR2 YYNGEE. CDR3 sequence (DNA): TGTGCCAGCAGCGTAGTTCCCGGGAGCATTTTCTTC. Protein product: CASSVVPGSIFF.

The V call is TRBV9, the J call TRBJ2-1; D is unresolved. The CDR3 consists of 12 residues. CDR1 and CDR2 from the germline V gene are SGDLS and YYNGEE. The germline V and J ends were trimmed by 4 bases and 7 bases, with 9 bases remaining between them. Written as DNA, the CDR3 is TGTGCCAGCAGCTCCTCCGGGAATGAGCAGTTCTTC. Translating it yields CASSSSGNEQFF.

The V call is TRBV4-1, the J call TRBJ1-6; 12 nucleotides agree with TRBD1. The ends lost 4 bases at V and 10 bases at J; junction bases unmatched: 5. The CDR3 has 15 amino acids. Per germline, CDR1 MGHRA and CDR2 YSYEKL. The CDR3: CASSPGQGARSPLHF. CDR3 nucleotide sequence: TGCGCCAGCAGCCCGGGACAGGGGGCTCGCTCACCCCTCCACTTT.

The rearrangement uses TRBV3-1 (or the pseudogene TRBV3-2) and TRBJ2-7; 7 bases line up with TRBD1. The junction had 11 bases not matched to a gene; V was cut back by 6 bases and J by 3 bases. The CDR3 has 15 residues. Germline V gene data show CDR1 as LGHDT and CDR2 as YNNKEL (reference sequence). The CDR3 DNA reads TGTGCCAGCAGTCCTTCCGCCAGGGGGAACTACGAGCAGTACTTC. Protein sequence: CASSPSARGNYEQYF.

The rearrangement links TRBV3-1 (or the pseudogene TRBV3-2) to TRBJ1-1; D is perhaps TRBD1 (6 bases). This CDR3 region has 14 residues. Germline V gives CDR1 LGHDT, CDR2 YNNKEL (reference sequence). Trimming stripped 0 bases from V and 1 base from J, with 6 bases between. The CDR3 DNA is TGTGCCAGCAGCCAAGAGGGGGCGAACACTGAAGCTTTCTTT. Translating it yields CASSQEGANTEAFF.